The clone carrying this T cell receptor (beta chain) was detected many times. Its antigen is as yet unknown. The record originates from a study of molecular identifiers for immune sequencing clone quantification. Study-level points and caveats: Clone sizes could be underestimated for highly expanded clones when identical TCR molecules share a barcode.

Preparation of the bulk TCR libraries relied on previously described methods and listed TCR primers. TCRdb recomputed calls from the PCR reads with MiXCR, one row per CDR3 protein. The table records about 40,000 distinct CDR3 sequences, 15% to 20% of them present only once. Germline lookup yields CDR1 KGHSY and CDR2 FQNENV. There are 14 residues in the CDR3. Between the trimmed V and J ends, which lost 2 bases and 0 bases, there was a span of 6 bases. The sequencing sample was made of naive CD8+ T cells from blood, with Jurkat cell RNA spiked in. The subset is: FACS-sorted CD8+CD4-CCR7+CD45RA+ naive T cells. This TCR was recovered from a human donor in good health. Some libraries in this study had Jurkat cell RNA spiked in. V and J are TRBV16 and TRBJ2-3; D gene unclear. CDR3 sequence reads: CASSQPWSTDTQYF. The CDR3 DNA is TGTGCCAGCAGCCAACCGTGGAGCACAGATACGCAGTATTTT.